The rows below give T cell receptor beta chains drawn from one sample of a study of cytomegalovirus exposure and HLA in healthy donors. Sequenced by immunoSEQ multiplex PCR; TCRdb stores in-frame clones only, minus some. Of around 67,000 clones listed, approximately 60% are singletons. Sequencing was done on a sample of PBMCs. These receptors all stem from a woman between 50 and 59 years old in good health and CMV-seronegative. The CDR3 runs from the conserved cysteine through the conserved F or W. The order of the fields is CDR3 protein, CDR3 DNA, clone size, CDR3 length, V gene, J gene, D gene. A D gene is named only where the DNA matches it firmly. Expanded clones are given a class, and other clones once, few, many or no size at all.

CASSPPPGLAGTQYF	TGTGCCAGCTCACCACCCCCGGGACTGGCCGGGACCCAGTACTTC	NA	15	TRBV18	TRBJ2-5	NA
CASRLSPEGSYNEQFF	TGCGCCAGCAGACTCTCCCCGGAGGGTTCCTACAATGAGCAGTTCTTC	NA	16	TRBV5-1	TRBJ2-1	NA
CASSSRTSGNTGELFF	TGTGCCAGCAGTTCGAGGACTAGCGGGAACACCGGGGAGCTGTTTTTT	few	16	TRBV6-6	TRBJ2-2	TRBD2
CASSSWPRGTNYGYTF	TGTGCCAGCAGCTCCTGGCCCAGGGGTACTAACTATGGCTACACCTTC	NA	16	TRBV7-2	TRBJ1-2	NA
CASSFTGTTQETQYF	TGCGCCAGCAGCTTCACAGGGACTACGCAAGAGACCCAGTACTTC	NA	15	TRBV5-1	TRBJ2-5	NA
CASSPVVAGEGEQYF	TGTGCCAGCAGCCCAGTAGTGGCGGGAGAGGGCGAGCAGTACTTC	few	15	TRBV7-2	TRBJ2-7	TRBD2
CASSIEGGFTDTQYF	TGTGCCAGTAGTATTGAGGGAGGATTCACAGATACGCAGTATTTT	NA	15	TRBV19	TRBJ2-3	NA
CASSLRQPNTEAFF	TGTGCCAGCAGCTTACGACAGCCGAACACTGAAGCTTTCTTT	NA	14	TRBV6-5	TRBJ1-1	NA
CASSLGGGSGQPQHF	TGCGCCAGCAGCTTGGGGGGGGGCTCCGGGCAGCCCCAGCATTTT	NA	15	TRBV5-1	TRBJ1-5	NA
CASSLAGGWDTQYF	TGCGCCAGCAGCTTGGCCGGGGGTTGGGATACGCAGTATTTT	NA	14	TRBV5-1	TRBJ2-3	NA
CASSSSLSSYEQYF	TGTGCCAGCAGCTCCTCCTTGAGCTCCTACGAGCAGTACTTC	NA	14	TRBV7-2	TRBJ2-7	NA